This T cell receptor beta chain derives from a study of human T cells and chemical hapten exposure (dated by TCRdb to 2020 to 2022). Looking at the study overall: For sensitization, 2% DPC in acetone was applied to a 2 cm by 2 cm area of upper inner arm skin. Throughout the approximately 25-week study period, patients were also given weekly therapeutic DPC doses on the scalp. Patch testing was done on the upper back using Finn chambers containing 0.01% DPC, and results were scored after 6 days according to International Contact Dermatitis Research Group standards. The patient cohort, mostly female, included alopecia areata with under or over 50% scalp involvement, alopecia totalis and alopecia universalis. Libraries were combined into a pool for sequencing, and differences in TCR yield between samples came mainly from small differences in library volumes within the pool. Peripheral blood TCR repertoire changes were tracked in vivo in alopecia patients during primary and secondary sensitization to the hapten diphenylcyclopropenone (DPC). Patient blood was sampled pre-sensitization (week 0) and at 2, 6 and about 24 weeks after DPC sensitization. About 29 alopecia patients gave blood for TCR sequencing at one to four time points (pre-sensitization, 2, 6 and 24 weeks). Points the paper makes about the study in general: Expanded TCRs formed significantly more large CDR3 similarity clusters than pre-sensitization or healthy control sets, consistent with antigen-driven responses. Patch test score was positively correlated with the number of PT1 expanded TCRs, with significance at thresholds 8, 16 and 32 but not at 4. After repeated subsampling, changes were observed in the strength of the expansion versus patch-test correlation and in the threshold at which the correlation became significant. DPC sensitization did not change how many TCRs were above 1 in 1000 frequency, and no evidence was found of alterations in global repertoire structure. Because all patients had alopecia, a presumed autoimmune disease, the immune response of the patients might differ from that of healthy individuals.

Receptor libraries were prepared by RACE. Sequencing instrument: NextSeq 500. During library preparation, unique molecular identifiers were attached to individual cDNA molecules so that TCRs could be counted quantitatively and reproducibly. Each blood RNA sample was used to sequence both TCR alpha and TCR beta chains. Under the source paper's analysis protocol: Samples had a median of 95,638 TCRs, with a range from about 20,000 to 690,600. The Decombinator software suite was used to annotate the V, J and CDR3 of the TCR reads. For PS versus PT1 abundance plots, all samples were subsampled to the same number of TCRs (28,000). TCRs were defined as expanded if absent before sensitization and observed at least eight times at the 2-week time point. TCRdb cleaned the public reads at Q25 with fastp, built clones with MiXCR and kept in-frame beta chains. Merged by CDR3 protein, the rows form single entries marked with the most common genes and DNA. These V and J calls originate from TCRdb's pipeline instead of the authors' own analysis. Counted in this sample were about 380,000 distinct CDR3 sequences; around 5.5% of them appeared once. The ten top clones hold 2.6% of the sample.

The germline V gene (reference sequence) gives CDR1 as DFQATT and CDR2 as SNEGSKA. Trimming accounts for 4 bases at V and 7 bases at J, while the number of junction bases matched to no gene is 10. Including the terminal cysteine and phenylalanine, the CDR3 comprises 15 residues. This entry keeps only the CDR3 DNA: 45 bases, framed from base 1. This clonotype was observed many times. It has no known antigen specificity. Per-base qualities were not stored, and no clone one base away is much larger. Reading the label with the study, this specimen's time point is: pre-sensitization, week 0. The treatment or condition label corresponds to: therapeutic diphenylcyclopropenone sensitization with weekly scalp DPC. At every patch-test visit, the blood draw took place before the patch test was put on. To be eligible, patients had to be aged 18 to 70, diagnosed with alopecia and judged suitable for DPC therapy, while pregnant patients were excluded. Total RNA was isolated from unfractionated whole blood collected in Tempus Blood RNA tubes.

The input for sequencing was whole blood, taken in connection with sensitization to the hapten diphenylcyclopropenone (DPC). Rearrangement joined TRBV20-1 to TRBJ2-1; 10 bases in between match TRBD2. This receptor was identified in a woman aged 45-65 years with alopecia areata. Some clones in this sample may be carry-over from other donors' samples. The CDR3: CSATGLARFSNEQFF. The nucleotide sequence reads TGCAGTGCTACGGGACTAGCGCGATTCTCTAATGAGCAGTTCTTC.